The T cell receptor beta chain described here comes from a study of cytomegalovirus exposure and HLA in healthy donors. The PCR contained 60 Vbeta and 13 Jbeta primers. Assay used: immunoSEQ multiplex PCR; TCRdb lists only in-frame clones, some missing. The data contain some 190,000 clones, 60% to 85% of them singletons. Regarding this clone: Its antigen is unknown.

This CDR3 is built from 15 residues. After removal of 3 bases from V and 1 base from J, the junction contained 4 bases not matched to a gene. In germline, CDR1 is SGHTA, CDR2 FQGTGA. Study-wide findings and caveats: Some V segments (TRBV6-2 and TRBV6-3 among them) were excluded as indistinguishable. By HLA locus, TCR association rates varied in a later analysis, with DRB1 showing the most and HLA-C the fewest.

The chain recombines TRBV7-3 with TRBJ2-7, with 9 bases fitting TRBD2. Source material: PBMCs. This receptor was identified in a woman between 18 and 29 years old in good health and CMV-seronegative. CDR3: CASSLETSGSYEQYF. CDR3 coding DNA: TGTGCCAGCAGCTTGGAGACTAGCGGATCCTACGAGCAGTACTTC.